The TCR beta chain under discussion was sequenced for a study of T cells in Graves' hyperthyroidism and ophthalmopathy. TCR beta CDR3 regions were amplified from RNA transcripts. With the HTBI primer set, the TCR CDR3 went through a first round of RT-PCR. TCRdb re-called the multiplex PCR reads with MiXCR, one entry per CDR3 protein. This sample carries approximately 330,000 distinct CDR3 sequences, around a fifth of them seen once, and the ten largest clones take 50%. Hyperthyroidism in the patients, aged 18 to 65, was newly diagnosed and under 2 months in duration. The study based diagnoses on clinical symptoms, serum thyroxine and TRAb, thyroid ultrasound and orbital computed tomography. A note on this clonotype: Its antigen is as yet unknown.

Points from the study as a whole: Most thyroid clonotypes expanded above 0.001 appeared in blood too. The model anticipated ophthalmopathy a median around six months pre-onset.

The germline V and J ends were trimmed by 5 bases and 5 bases, with 13 bases remaining between them. The germline V gene has CDR1 LNHDA and CDR2 SQIVND (reference sequence). The CDR3 is made up of 13 amino acids. This clonotype originated in a woman aged 50 to 60 with Graves' hyperthyroidism. The chain combines TRBV19 with TRBJ2-7, with a weak D call TRBD2 (5 bases). The sequencing input was blood. The CDR3 DNA reads as TGTGCCAGTAGTTACGGGAATTTGGACGAGCAGTACTTC. Translated, it gives CASSYGNLDEQYF.